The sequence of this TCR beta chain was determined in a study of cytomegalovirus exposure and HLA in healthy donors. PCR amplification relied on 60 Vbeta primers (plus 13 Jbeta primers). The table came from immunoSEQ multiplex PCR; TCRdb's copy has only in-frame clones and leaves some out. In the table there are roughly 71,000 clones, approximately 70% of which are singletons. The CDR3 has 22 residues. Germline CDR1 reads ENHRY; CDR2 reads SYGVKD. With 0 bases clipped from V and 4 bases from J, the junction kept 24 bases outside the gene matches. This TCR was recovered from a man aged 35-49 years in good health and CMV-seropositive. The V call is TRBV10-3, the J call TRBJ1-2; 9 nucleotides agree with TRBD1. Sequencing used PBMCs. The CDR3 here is CAISESLGGTGNPRSEIYGYTF. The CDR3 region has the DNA TGTGCCATCAGTGAGTCTCTTGGGGGGACAGGGAACCCGAGAAGCGAAATCTATGGCTACACCTTC.